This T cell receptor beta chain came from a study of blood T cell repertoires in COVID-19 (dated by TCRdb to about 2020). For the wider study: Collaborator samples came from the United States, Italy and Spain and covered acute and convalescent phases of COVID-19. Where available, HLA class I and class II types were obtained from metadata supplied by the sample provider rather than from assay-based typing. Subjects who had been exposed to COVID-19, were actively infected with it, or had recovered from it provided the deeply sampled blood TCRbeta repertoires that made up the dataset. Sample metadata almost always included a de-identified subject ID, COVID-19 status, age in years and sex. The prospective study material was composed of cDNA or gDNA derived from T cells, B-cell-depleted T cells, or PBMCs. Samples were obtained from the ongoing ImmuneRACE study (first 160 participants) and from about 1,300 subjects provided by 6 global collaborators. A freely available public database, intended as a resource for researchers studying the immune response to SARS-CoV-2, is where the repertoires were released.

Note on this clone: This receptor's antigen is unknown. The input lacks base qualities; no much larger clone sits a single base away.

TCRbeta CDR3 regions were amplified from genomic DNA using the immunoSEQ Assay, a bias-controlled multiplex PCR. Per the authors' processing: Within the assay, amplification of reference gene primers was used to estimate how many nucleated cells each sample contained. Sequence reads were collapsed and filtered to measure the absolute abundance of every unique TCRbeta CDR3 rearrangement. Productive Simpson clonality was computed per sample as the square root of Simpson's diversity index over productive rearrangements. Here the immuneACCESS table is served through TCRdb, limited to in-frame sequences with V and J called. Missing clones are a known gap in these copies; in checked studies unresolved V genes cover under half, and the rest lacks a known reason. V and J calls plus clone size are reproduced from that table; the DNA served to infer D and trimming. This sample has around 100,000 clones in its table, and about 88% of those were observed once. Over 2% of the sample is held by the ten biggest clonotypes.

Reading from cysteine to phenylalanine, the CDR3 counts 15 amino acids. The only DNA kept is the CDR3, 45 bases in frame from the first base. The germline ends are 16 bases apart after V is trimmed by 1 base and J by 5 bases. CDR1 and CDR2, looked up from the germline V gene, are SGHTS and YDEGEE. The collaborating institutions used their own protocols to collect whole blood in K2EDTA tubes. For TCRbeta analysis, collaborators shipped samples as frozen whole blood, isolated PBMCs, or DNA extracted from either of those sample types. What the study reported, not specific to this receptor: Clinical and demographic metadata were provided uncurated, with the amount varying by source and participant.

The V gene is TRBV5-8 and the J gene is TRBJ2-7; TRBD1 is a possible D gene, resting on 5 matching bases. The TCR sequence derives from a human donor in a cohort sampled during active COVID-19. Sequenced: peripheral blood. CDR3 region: CASSLNGRVVDEQYF. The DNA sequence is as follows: TGTGCCAGCAGCTTGAACGGCAGGGTGGTGGACGAGCAGTACTTC.